These 10 T cell receptor beta chains were all obtained from the same sample, sequenced in a study of control samples from healthy donors and cancer patients. The data were produced by immunoSEQ multiplex PCR, yet TCRdb's version contains in-frame clones alone and is incomplete. The repertoire holds over 100,000 clones, with around 90% as singletons. Sequencing input: blood. The receptors derive from a man aged 35 to 55 in good health.

The V gene is TRBV20-1, the J gene TRBJ2-4, with TRBD2 matching over 7 bases. Germline V gene lookup returns CDR1 DFQATT and CDR2 SNEGSKA (reference sequence). The CDR3 extends over 18 amino acids. The V and J ends lost 3 bases and 0 bases, in that order; junction bases with no gene match: 14. This chain's CDR3 is CSASSLGSPGGAKNIQYF. The CDR3 DNA follows: TGCAGTGCTAGTTCCCTCGGTTCTCCGGGGGGAGCCAAAAACATTCAGTACTTC.

The V and J genes are TRBV7-9 and TRBJ2-3; 7 bases line up with TRBD2. The trim removed 6 bases at V and 9 bases at J, leaving 6 bases unmatched. The CDR3 covers 12 residues. Germline-derived CDR1 and CDR2 are SEHNR and FQNEAQ (reference sequence). The CDR3 region is CASSSGLDTQYF. The CDR3 DNA follows: TGTGCCAGCAGTTCTGGACTAGACACGCAGTATTTT.

V gene TRBV18 combines with J gene TRBJ2-7; 12 bases agree with TRBD1. This CDR3 region has 15 residues. V trimming: 6 bases; J trimming: 3 bases; junction bases outside the gene matches: 6. Germline CDR1 KGHSH, CDR2 LQKENI. The CDR3: CASSAGTGGLYEQYF. The CDR3 coding sequence is TGTGCCAGCTCTGCCGGGACAGGGGGCCTCTACGAGCAGTACTTC.

The chain recombines TRBV29-1 with TRBJ2-3; D is perhaps TRBD1 or TRBD2 (6 bases each). This CDR3 region has 12 residues. V was shortened by 7 bases and J by 5 bases, with 13 bases between the two germline ends. Germline V gives CDR1 SQVTM, CDR2 ANQGSEA. Written as DNA, the CDR3 is TGCAGCGCCCCGAGGGGGGAAGATACGCAGTATTTT. It encodes CSAPRGEDTQYF.

V and J are TRBV6-5 and TRBJ2-5; D is perhaps TRBD2 (5 bases). The germline V and J ends were trimmed by 7 bases and 8 bases, with 11 bases remaining between them. Germline CDR1 MNHEY, CDR2 SVGAGI. The CDR3 totals 11 residues. CDR3 bases: TGTGCCAGCAAGAATCGGGAAACCCAGTACTTC. This codes for CASKNRETQYF.

This clone was recorded once. The chain recombines TRBV30 with TRBJ2-3, with 13 bases that match TRBD2. This CDR3 has 16 amino acids. J lost 5 bases, V lost 3 bases, and 8 bases had no gene match. Germline V CDR1 and CDR2: GTSNPN, SVGIG (reference sequence). CDR3 protein: CAWSPGLAGLRDTQYF. DNA for the CDR3: TGTGCCTGGAGCCCGGGACTAGCGGGACTCAGAGATACGCAGTATTTT.

A remark on this clone: One junction end disagrees with the germline gene, perhaps due to a read error. V and J are TRBV6-2 or TRBV6-3 and TRBJ1-5; D is undetermined. The CDR3 sequence is 15 residues long. Germline V lookup: CDR1 MNHEY, CDR2 SVGEGT. CDR3 loop: CASSRRGYSTQPQHF. CDR3 nucleotides: TGTGCCAGCAGTCGCCGTGGTTATAGCACTCAGCCCCAGCATTTT.

The rearrangement joins TRBV30 to TRBJ1-1; possibly TRBD1 for D (6 bases). The CDR3 covers 11 residues. V lost 6 bases and J 4 bases, leaving 9 bases between the germline ends. Germline assignment: CDR1 GTSNPN and CDR2 SVGIG (reference sequence). This CDR3 is CACDRITEAFF. CDR3 DNA sequence: TGTGCCTGCGACAGGATCACTGAAGCTTTCTTT.

The V gene is TRBV19, the J gene TRBJ2-7, with 10 nucleotides matching TRBD2. CDR1 and CDR2 from the germline V gene are LNHDA and SQIVND (reference sequence). V dropped 4 bases and J dropped 2; count of bases not matched to a gene: 5. This CDR3 is 15 amino acids long. CDR3 nucleotides: TGTGCCAGTAGTAGTACTAGCGGGGTGACCTACGAGCAGTACTTC. Amino acids: CASSSTSGVTYEQYF.

The V call is TRBV28, the J call TRBJ2-5; D not certain. Germline lookup yields CDR1 MDHEN and CDR2 SYDVKM. The CDR3 sequence is 13 residues long. The V gene lost 6 bases and the J gene lost 5 bases, with 13 bases spanning the gap. Written as DNA, the CDR3 is TGTGCCAGCAGCAGACCATCCCGGGAGACCCAGTACTTC. As protein: CASSRPSRETQYF.